This record covers a single T cell receptor beta chain. No antigen is known for it. Repertoires were generated with immunoSEQ multiplex PCR, while TCRdb's copy carries only in-frame clones and drops some. The top ten clones hold about 0.35% of a sample with approximately 1.5 million clones, 98% to 99% of them seen once. Trimming pared 4 bases from V and 5 bases from J, leaving 13 bases between. CDR1 and CDR2 from the germline V gene are SGHRS and YFSETQ. The CDR3 runs to 14 residues. This sample is part of a study of shared clonotypes between healthy human individuals. As for the study in general: Each donor had three CD4 naive, three CD4 memory, two CD8 naive and one CD8 memory plate.

Study conclusions and caveats: The sole specimen, blood, was sampled, and tissue repertoires likely differ. The study's rarefaction showed incomplete sorted-subset sequencing despite large depth. Some clonotypes were shared by all four sorted-subset donors, while others were not shared. The non-shared ones had lower generation probabilities than the shared ones.

This sequence originates from a man under 40 in good health. The chain carries TRBV5-1 and TRBJ2-1; D is ambiguous. The sample was naive CD4+ T cells sorted from blood. Subset specified: CD45RA+ positively selected. The CDR3 bases are TGCGCCAGCAGCCCCTTCGGTTACGACAATGAGCAGTTCTTC. It yields the protein CASSPFGYDNEQFF.